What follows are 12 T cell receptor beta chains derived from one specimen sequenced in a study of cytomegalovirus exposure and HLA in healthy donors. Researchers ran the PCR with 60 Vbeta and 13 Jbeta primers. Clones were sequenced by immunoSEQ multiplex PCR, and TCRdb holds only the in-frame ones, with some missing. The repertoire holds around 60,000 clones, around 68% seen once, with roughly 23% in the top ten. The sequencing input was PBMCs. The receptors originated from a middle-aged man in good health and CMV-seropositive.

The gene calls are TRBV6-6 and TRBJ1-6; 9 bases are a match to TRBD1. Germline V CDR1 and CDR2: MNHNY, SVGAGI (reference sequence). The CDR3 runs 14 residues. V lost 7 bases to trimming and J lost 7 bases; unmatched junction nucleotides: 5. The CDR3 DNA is TGTGCCAGCAATCCGGGACAGGGAAATTCACCCCTCCACTTT. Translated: CASNPGQGNSPLHF.

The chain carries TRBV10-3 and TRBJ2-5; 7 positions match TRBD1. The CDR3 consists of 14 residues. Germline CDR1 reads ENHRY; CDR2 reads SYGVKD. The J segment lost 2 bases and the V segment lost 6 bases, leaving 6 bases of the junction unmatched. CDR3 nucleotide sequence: TGTGCCATCAGCGAAGGGACAGCTCAAGAGACCCAGTACTTC. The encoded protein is CAISEGTAQETQYF.

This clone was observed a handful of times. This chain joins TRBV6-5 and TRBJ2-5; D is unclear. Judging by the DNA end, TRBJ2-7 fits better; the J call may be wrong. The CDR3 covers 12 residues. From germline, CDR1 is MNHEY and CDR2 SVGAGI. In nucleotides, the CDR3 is TGTGCCAGCAGTTCCACAGATCGCGAGCAGTACTTC. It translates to CASSSTDREQYF.

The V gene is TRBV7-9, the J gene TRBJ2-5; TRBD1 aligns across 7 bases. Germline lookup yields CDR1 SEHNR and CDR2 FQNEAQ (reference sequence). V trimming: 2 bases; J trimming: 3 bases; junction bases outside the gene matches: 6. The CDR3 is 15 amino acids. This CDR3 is CASSLRQGQKETQYF. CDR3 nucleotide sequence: TGTGCCAGCAGCTTACGACAGGGACAAAAAGAGACCCAGTACTTC. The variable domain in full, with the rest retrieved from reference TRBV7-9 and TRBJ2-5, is DTGVSQNPRHKITKRGQNVTFRCDPISEHNRLYWYRQTLGQGPEFLTYFQNEAQLEKSRLLSDRFSAERPKGSFSTLEIQRTEQGDSAMYLCASSLRQGQKETQYFGPGTRLLVL.

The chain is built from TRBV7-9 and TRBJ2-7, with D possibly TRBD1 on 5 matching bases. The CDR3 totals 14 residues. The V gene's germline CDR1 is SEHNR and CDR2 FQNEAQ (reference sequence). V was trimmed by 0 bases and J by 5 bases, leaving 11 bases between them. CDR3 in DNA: TGTGCCAGCAGCTTAGCGGCAGGGTCCGACGAGCAGTACTTC. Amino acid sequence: CASSLAAGSDEQYF.

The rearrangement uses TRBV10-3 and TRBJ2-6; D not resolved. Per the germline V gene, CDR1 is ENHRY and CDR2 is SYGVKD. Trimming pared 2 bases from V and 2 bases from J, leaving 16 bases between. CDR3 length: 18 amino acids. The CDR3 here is CAISEPSTSIPGANVLTF. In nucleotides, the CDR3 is TGTGCCATCAGTGAGCCATCTACGTCAATCCCTGGGGCCAACGTCCTGACTTTC.

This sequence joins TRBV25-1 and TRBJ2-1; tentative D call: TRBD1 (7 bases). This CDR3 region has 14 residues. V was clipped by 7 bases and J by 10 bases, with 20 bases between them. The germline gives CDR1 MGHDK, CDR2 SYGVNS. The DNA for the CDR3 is TGTGCCAGCACTGGGCAGGGGGGCTTGAGGGAGCAGTTCTTC. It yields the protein CASTGQGGLREQFF. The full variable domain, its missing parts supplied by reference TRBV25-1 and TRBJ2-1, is EADIYQTPRYLVIGTGKKITLECSQTMGHDKMYWYQQDPGMELHLIHYSYGVNSTEKGDLSSESTVSRIRTEHFPLTLESARPSHTSQYLCASTGQGGLREQFFGPGTRLTVL.

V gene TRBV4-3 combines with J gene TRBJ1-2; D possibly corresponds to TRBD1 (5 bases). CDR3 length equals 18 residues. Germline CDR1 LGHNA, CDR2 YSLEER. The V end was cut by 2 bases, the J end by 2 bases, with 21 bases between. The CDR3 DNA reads TGCGCCAGCAGCCAACAACTCGTCACAGGCGCTCCAAACTATGGCTACACCTTC. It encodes CASSQQLVTGAPNYGYTF.

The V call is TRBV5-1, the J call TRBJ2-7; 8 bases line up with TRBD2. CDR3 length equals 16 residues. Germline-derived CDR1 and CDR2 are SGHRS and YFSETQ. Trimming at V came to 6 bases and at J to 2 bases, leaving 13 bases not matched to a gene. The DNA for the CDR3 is TGCGCCAGCAAACCTCCCGGGACTAGTAAGACCTACGAGCAGTACTTC. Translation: CASKPPGTSKTYEQYF.

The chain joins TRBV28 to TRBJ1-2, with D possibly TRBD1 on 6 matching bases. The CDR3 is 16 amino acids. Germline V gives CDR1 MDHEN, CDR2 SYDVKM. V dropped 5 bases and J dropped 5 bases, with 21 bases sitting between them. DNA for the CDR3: TGTGCCAGCAGTCCCGCCTCGAGACAGACAGGATATGGCTACACCTTC. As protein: CASSPASRQTGYGYTF.

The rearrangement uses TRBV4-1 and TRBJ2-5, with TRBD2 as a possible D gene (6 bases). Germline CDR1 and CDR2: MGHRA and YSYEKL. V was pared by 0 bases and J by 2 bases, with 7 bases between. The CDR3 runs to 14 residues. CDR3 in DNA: TGCGCCAGCAGCCAAGAGACTAGGCAAGAGACCCAGTACTTC. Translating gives CASSQETRQETQYF.

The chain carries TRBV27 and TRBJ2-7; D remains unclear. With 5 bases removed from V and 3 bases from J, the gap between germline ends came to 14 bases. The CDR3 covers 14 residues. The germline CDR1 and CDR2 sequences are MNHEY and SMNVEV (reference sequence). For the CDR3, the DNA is TGTGCCAGCAGTGAGAACGCCCCGGGCTACGAGCAGTACTTC. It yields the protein CASSENAPGYEQYF.